Listed below are T cell receptor beta chains from one sample, sequenced in a study of control samples from healthy donors and cancer patients. Profiled with immunoSEQ multiplex PCR; TCRdb holds only in-frame clones, not every one. The table lists 90,000 to 150,000 clones, about 91% of them singletons, with 3.4% in the top ten. The sequencing sample was made of blood. These TCRs come from a man aged 40-50 years in good health. Both conserved end residues are part of each CDR3. The order of the fields is J gene, V gene, CDR3 protein.

TRBJ1-1	TRBV7-8	CASSLVVWGAFF
TRBJ2-3	TRBV6-4	CASSDSRGGDTQYF
TRBJ1-2	TRBV30	CAWSALTGGGGYTF
TRBJ1-6	TRBV7-9	CASSSWATLNSPLHF
TRBJ2-5	TRBV27	CASSSTGDYETQYF
TRBJ1-6	TRBV10-1	CASSYQGFGSPLHF
TRBJ2-2	TRBV4-1	CASSQRGTTGELFF
TRBJ1-3	TRBV7-2	CASSLGIGNTIYF
TRBJ2-1	TRBV7-3	CASYVGQGVDNEQFF
TRBJ2-1	TRBV5-1	CASSLGGTGDYNEQFF
TRBJ2-5	TRBV18	CASSPRGAETQYF
TRBJ1-2	TRBV7-9	CASSLDSINYGYTF
TRBJ2-1	TRBV13	CARAIPGSYNEQFF
TRBJ1-4	TRBV30	CAWMEEKLFF
TRBJ2-7	TRBV6-6	CASSSGTGGLQYF
TRBJ2-3	TRBV6-5	CASMRGGATDTQYF
TRBJ2-1	TRBV13	CASSLGLAGGLTYNEQFF
TRBJ2-1	TRBV7-3	CASSGGTDEQFF
TRBJ2-5	TRBV2	CASKKDSLSQETQYF
TRBJ2-5	TRBV9	CASSPGGLRETQYF
TRBJ1-2	TRBV19	CASSIDGTNYGYTF
TRBJ1-2	TRBV5-1	CASSPGVGIYGYTF
TRBJ1-1	TRBV14	CASSPGRNTEAFF
TRBJ1-1	TRBV4-3	CASSQDPQAYTEAFF
TRBJ2-5	TRBV6-5	CASAWTEQETQYF
TRBJ1-2	TRBV4-3	CASSQDPLKDYGYTF
TRBJ1-5	TRBV29-1	CSVLTGEMSQPQHF
TRBJ1-2	TRBV24-1	CATSDWTGLYGYTF
TRBJ2-2	TRBV29-1	CSTSNRNTGELFF
TRBJ2-7	TRBV9	CASSRGDEQYF
TRBJ2-5	TRBV7-9	CASSDRGGAWETQYF
TRBJ1-2	TRBV7-9	CASSGRTAPGYTF
TRBJ1-2	TRBV10-1	CASSETRGYGYTF
TRBJ1-1	TRBV5-5	CASSFFGENTEAFF